This TCR beta chain originates from a study of CD8+CD57+ T cells in acquired aplastic anemia. Overall study: Healthy donor sequencing depth: approximately 9.9 million CD4+, under 14 million CD8+ reads.

Per the germline V gene, CDR1 is WNHNN and CDR2 is SYGVQD (reference sequence). The CDR3 contains 16 residues. The V end was cut by 7 bases, the J end by 0 bases, with 17 bases between. Points from the study as a whole: The study identified about 30 CD8+ CDR3 sequences shared by patients and controls. Between patients and controls, CD8+ Simpson's diversity did not vary significantly.

This clonotype was observed many times. The antigen is not known. TCR beta VDJ and CDR3 were profiled, and genomic DNA was the template. Each CDR3 protein gets one entry after TCRdb re-called the reads with MiXCR. The table has about 200,000 distinct CDR3 sequences, 34% seen once. The chain carries TRBV10-1 and TRBJ2-3; D may be TRBD2 (5 bases). Sequenced material: sorted CD4+, CD8+, or CD8+CD57+ T cells (not recorded which) from PBMCs. This receptor was obtained from a human donor in good health, serving as a control. The CDR3, as DNA: TGCGCCAGCACCCCCGTCGGGAATCCCAGCACAGATACGCAGTATTTT. Translated: CASTPVGNPSTDTQYF.